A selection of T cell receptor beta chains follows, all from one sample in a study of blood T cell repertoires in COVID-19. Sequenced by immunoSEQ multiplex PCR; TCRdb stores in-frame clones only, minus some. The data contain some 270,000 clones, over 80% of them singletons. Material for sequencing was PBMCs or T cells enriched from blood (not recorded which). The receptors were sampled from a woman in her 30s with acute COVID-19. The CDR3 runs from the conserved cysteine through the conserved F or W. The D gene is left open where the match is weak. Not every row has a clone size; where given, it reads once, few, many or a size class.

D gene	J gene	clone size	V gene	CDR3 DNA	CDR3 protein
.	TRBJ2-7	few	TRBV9	TGTGCCAGCAGCGTAGAACAGATCTCCTACGAGCAGTACTTC	CASSVEQISYEQYF
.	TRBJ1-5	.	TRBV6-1	TGTGCCAGCAGTGATCGGTTTGAGCCCCAGCATTTT	CASSDRFEPQHF
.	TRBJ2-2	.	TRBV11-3	TGTGCCAGCAGCAGGGCCCAAGGAGGCACCGGGGAGCTGTTTTTT	CASSRAQGGTGELFF
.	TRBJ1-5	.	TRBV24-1	TGTGCCACCCAAAGCGTCGGGTCCCTCAATCAGCCCCAGCATTTT	CATQSVGSLNQPQHF
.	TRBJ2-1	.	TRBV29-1	TGCAGCGTTGTGCTCCCGGGATCGTGGAATGAGCAGTTCTTC	CSVVLPGSWNEQFF
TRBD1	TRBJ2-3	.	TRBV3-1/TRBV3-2	TGTGCCAGCAGCCAAGATTGGGACAGGGATTCGGATACGCAGTATTTT	CASSQDWDRDSDTQYF
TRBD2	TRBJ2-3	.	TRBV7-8	TGTGCCAGCAGCTTAGGGCGGGGGTCCGATATCTCGCGGGAGGTCGGGACAGATACGCAGTATTTT	CASSLGRGSDISREVGTDTQYF
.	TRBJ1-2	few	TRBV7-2	TGTGCCAGCAGCTACTATGGGAGTAACTATGGCTACACCTTC	CASSYYGSNYGYTF
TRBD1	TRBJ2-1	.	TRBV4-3	TGCGCCAGCAGCCGACACCCTCCCGTCGGGACAGGGAGGAACGAGCAGTTCTTC	CASSRHPPVGTGRNEQFF
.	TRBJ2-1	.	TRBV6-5	TGTGCCAGCAGTTATTCCGGGACTTTCAATGAGCAGTTCTTC	CASSYSGTFNEQFF
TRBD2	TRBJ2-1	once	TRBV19	TGTGCCAGTAGTATCGGACTAGCGGCTTACAATGAGCAGTTCTTC	CASSIGLAAYNEQFF
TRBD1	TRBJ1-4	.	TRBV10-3	TGTGCCATCAGTGAGTCCGACAGGGGGCCTGAAAAACTGTTTTTT	CAISESDRGPEKLFF
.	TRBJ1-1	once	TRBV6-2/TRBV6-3	TGTGCCAGCAGTTACACCCGGGAGAACACTGAAGCTTTCTTT	CASSYTRENTEAFF
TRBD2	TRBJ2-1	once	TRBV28	TGTGCCAGCAGCTCTGCGGGAATCGGACTAGCGGACAATGAGCAGTTCTTC	CASSSAGIGLADNEQFF
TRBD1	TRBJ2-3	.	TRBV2	TGTGCCAGCAGCCCGCCGGGACAGGGGACAGATACGCAGTATTTT	CASSPPGQGTDTQYF
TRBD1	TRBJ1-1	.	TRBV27	TGTGCCAGCAGAAACTCGGACAGGGGGGGTACTGAAGCTTTCTTT	CASRNSDRGGTEAFF
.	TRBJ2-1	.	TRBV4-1	TGCGCCAGCAGCCATAGACATTCTCAGCACAATGAGCAGTTCTTC	CASSHRHSQHNEQFF
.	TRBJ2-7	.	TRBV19	TGTGCCAGTAGTCTCGGTCGCGAGCAGTACTTC	CASSLGREQYF
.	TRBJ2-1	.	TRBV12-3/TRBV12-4	TGTGCCAGCAGGGACTTCCGGGACTCGCAGTTCTTC	CASRDFRDSQFF
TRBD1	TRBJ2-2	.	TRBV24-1	TGTGCCACCGGGACAGGGAGCTTAAACACCGGGGAGCTGTTTTTT	CATGTGSLNTGELFF
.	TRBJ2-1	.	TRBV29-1	TGCAGCGTTGAAAGTAGAACCCATGAGCAGTTCTTC	CSVESRTHEQFF
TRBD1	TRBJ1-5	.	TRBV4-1	TGCGCCAGCAGCCAACAGGGGGTTCAGCCCCAGCATTTT	CASSQQGVQPQHF
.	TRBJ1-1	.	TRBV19	TGTGCCAGTGGCGAGACAACTGAAGCTTTCTTT	CASGETTEAFF
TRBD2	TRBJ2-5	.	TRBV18	TGTGCCAGCTCACCACCGGTGGCGGGAGGGCACGAGGAGACCCAGTACTTC	CASSPPVAGGHEETQYF
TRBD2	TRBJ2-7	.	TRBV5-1	TGCGCCAGCAGCTTGCGCAACCCTAGCGCGGGAGGACGGGAGCAGTACTTC	CASSLRNPSAGGREQYF
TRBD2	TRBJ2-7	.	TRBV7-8	TGTGCCAGCAGCCCAGGACTAGCGGGAGGGCCGCTATCCTACGAGCAGTACTTC	CASSPGLAGGPLSYEQYF
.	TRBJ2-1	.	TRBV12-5	TGTGCTAGTGGTTTGGGGGAGCTTGAGCAGTTCTTC	CASGLGELEQFF
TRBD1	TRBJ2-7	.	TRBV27	TGTGCCAGCAGTTTATTGCCCGGACAGGGGAGGAACGAGCAGTACTTC	CASSLLPGQGRNEQYF
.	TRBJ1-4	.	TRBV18	TGTGCCAGCTCACCAAAAAGGGAGATCGAAAAACTGTTTTTT	CASSPKREIEKLFF
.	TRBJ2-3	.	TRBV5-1	TGCGCCAGCAGTTTTGGGTCTAGCTTTTCGGAGCAAACGCAGTATTTT	CASSFGSSFSEQTQYF
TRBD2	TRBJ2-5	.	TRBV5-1	TGCGCCAGCAGCCTCGGGACTACCCCAGAGACCCAGTACTTC	CASSLGTTPETQYF
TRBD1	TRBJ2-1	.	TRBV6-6	TGTGCCAGCAGTTACTCCTCCGGGACAGGGTACAATGAGCAGTTCTTC	CASSYSSGTGYNEQFF
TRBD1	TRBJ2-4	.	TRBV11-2	TGTGCCAGCAGCATCAGGGGGATCGACAAAAACATTCAGTACTTC	CASSIRGIDKNIQYF
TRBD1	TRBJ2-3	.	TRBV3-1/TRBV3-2	TGTGCCAGCAGCCAAGCTTCAGGGGGCGAGGGGACAGATACGCAGTATTTT	CASSQASGGEGTDTQYF
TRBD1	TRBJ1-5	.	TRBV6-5	TGTGCCAGCAGTTATCCCGGGACAGGATACGATCAGCCCCAGCATTTT	CASSYPGTGYDQPQHF
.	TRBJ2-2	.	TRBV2	TGTGCCAGCAGTGGGCAGACCGGGGAGCTGTTTTTT	CASSGQTGELFF